These T cell receptor beta chains were read from a single sample in a study of beta chain features in type 1 diabetes. TCRdb's copy holds only in-frame clones and misses some; the assay was immunoSEQ multiplex PCR. The sample shows 350,000 to 450,000 clones, around 13% of them seen only once. The sample taken for sequencing was naive CD4+ T cells from blood. These receptors came from a man aged 30-40 years in good health. The CDR3 runs from the conserved cysteine through the conserved F or W. D genes are given only for firm matches. For some rows the clone size is stated as once, few or many, or as a class when expanded; others skip it.

17	few	TRBV7-2	TRBD1	TRBJ2-4	TGTGCCAGCAGCTACCTCAGGGGGCGCGGGGCCAAAAACATTCAGTACTTC	CASSYLRGRGAKNIQYF
18	.	TRBV4-3	TRBD1	TRBJ1-1	TGCGCCAGCAGCCAACAAACGTACAGGGGGCGACCGGACACTGAAGCTTTCTTT	CASSQQTYRGRPDTEAFF
15	.	TRBV5-1	.	TRBJ2-7	TGCGCCAGCAGCTTGCCGACGGGGGCGGCCTACGAGCAGTACTTC	CASSLPTGAAYEQYF
19	.	TRBV30	TRBD2	TRBJ2-1	TGTGCCTGGAACGGCCGGACTAGCGGGAGGGCTTCCTCCTACAATGAGCAGTTCTTC	CAWNGRTSGRASSYNEQFF
14	few	TRBV29-1	.	TRBJ1-2	TGCAGCGTTTATACGGGACACCCTAACTATGGCTACACCTTC	CSVYTGHPNYGYTF
15	few	TRBV12-5	.	TRBJ1-2	TGTGCTAGTGCCAAACAGACAGTCTCCAGAGGTGGCTACACCTTC	CASAKQTVSRGGYTF
16	few	TRBV2	.	TRBJ2-1	TGTGCCAGCAGTGATAGAGCCTCCAGCTCCTACAATGAGCAGTTCTTC	CASSDRASSSYNEQFF
12	.	TRBV30	.	TRBJ1-1	TGTGCCTGGAGTGTATGGAACACTGAAGCTTTCTTT	CAWSVWNTEAFF
16	few	TRBV23-1	TRBD1	TRBJ2-2	TGCGCCAGCACCCACTACAGGGGAACTGCCACCGGGGAGCTGTTTTTT	CASTHYRGTATGELFF
14	.	TRBV18	.	TRBJ2-7	TGTGCCAGCTCACAGACAGTTAGCTCCTACGAGCAGTACTTC	CASSQTVSSYEQYF
15	.	TRBV4-2	TRBD2	TRBJ2-5	TGTGCCAGCAGCCTCGGGACTAGCGGACAAGAGACCCAGTACTTC	CASSLGTSGQETQYF
11	few	TRBV25-1	.	TRBJ2-5	TGTGCCAGCAGTGCTGGCGAGACCCAGTACTTC	CASSAGETQYF
15	few	TRBV2	.	TRBJ1-1	TGTGCCAGCAGTGGGGTCCCGTTTGGGAACACTGAAGCTTTCTTT	CASSGVPFGNTEAFF
14	few	TRBV25-1	.	TRBJ1-2	TGTGCCAGCAGTGAATTGGTTGGGAGTTATGGCTACACCTTC	CASSELVGSYGYTF
16	few	TRBV7-9	TRBD2	TRBJ2-5	TGTGCCAGCAGCTTAGTCGCGGGGGGCCGTGTGGAGACCCAGTACTTC	CASSLVAGGRVETQYF
15	few	TRBV11-2	.	TRBJ1-1	TGTGCCAGCAGGGTGAGGGATAGAATGAACACTGAAGCTTTCTTT	CASRVRDRMNTEAFF
13	.	TRBV18	.	TRBJ1-4	TGTGCCAGCTCACGGGGGTATAATGAAAAACTGTTTTTT	CASSRGYNEKLFF
15	few	TRBV7-2	TRBD1	TRBJ1-4	TGTGCCAGCAGCCCGGACAGGGCTAAGGGAGAAAAACTGTTTTTT	CASSPDRAKGEKLFF
15	.	TRBV5-1	TRBD1	TRBJ1-1	TGCGCCAGCAGCTTACAGGGGCCGATGAACACTGAAGCTTTCTTT	CASSLQGPMNTEAFF
14	few	TRBV4-1	.	TRBJ2-6	TGCGCCAGCAGCCGATCCTCTGGGGCCAACGTCCTGACTTTC	CASSRSSGANVLTF
14	.	TRBV6-1	TRBD1	TRBJ2-1	TGTGCCAGCAGGGAACAGGGGGCGTACGATGAGCAGTTCTTC	CASREQGAYDEQFF
12	.	TRBV29-1	.	TRBJ2-1	TGCAGCGCTCTCCGGCTCAACTACGCCCAGTTCTTC	CSALRLNYAQFF
15	few	TRBV7-2	TRBD2	TRBJ2-5	TGTGCCAGCAGCCTTCGGACTAGCGGGAGAGAGACCCAGTACTTC	CASSLRTSGRETQYF
15	.	TRBV25-1	.	TRBJ2-3	TGTGCCAGCAGTGAAATGAGGGATGGGACAGATACGCAGTATTTT	CASSEMRDGTDTQYF
17	.	TRBV7-9	.	TRBJ2-7	TGTGCCAGCAGCTTAGTGAGATCACTTAGGGGCAACTACGAGCAGTACTTC	CASSLVRSLRGNYEQYF
18	.	TRBV9	TRBD1	TRBJ1-1	TGTGCCAGCAGCCCACGAAGAGGGACAGATATGTTGAGACCTGAAGCTTTCTTT	CASSPRRGTDMLRPEAFF
13	.	TRBV6-5	.	TRBJ1-6	TGTGCCACCGGAAGGACACCAAATTCACCCCTCCACTTT	CATGRTPNSPLHF
13	.	TRBV11-2	.	TRBJ2-3	TGTGCCAGCAGCTTACTGGGCACAGATACGCAGTATTTT	CASSLLGTDTQYF
18	.	TRBV9	TRBD1	TRBJ2-3	TGTGCCAGCAGCGTGTGGGACAGGGACCGAATCGGCACAGATACGCAGTATTTT	CASSVWDRDRIGTDTQYF
17	.	TRBV7-9	.	TRBJ2-1	TGTGCCAGCAGCTTACCGGACACCCGGTCCCGTTACAATGAGCAGTTCTTC	CASSLPDTRSRYNEQFF
13	.	TRBV29-1	.	TRBJ2-1	TGCAGCGCCCCCGCCCCTGGGTACAATGAGCAGTTCTTC	CSAPAPGYNEQFF
14	few	TRBV5-6	.	TRBJ2-7	TGTGCCAGCAGCTTGCAACCCCTCCCCTACGAGCAGTACTTC	CASSLQPLPYEQYF
16	few	TRBV7-9	TRBD1	TRBJ1-4	TGTGCCAGCAGCTTAGGGGACAGACAGGATAATGAAAAACTGTTTTTT	CASSLGDRQDNEKLFF
16	few	TRBV30	.	TRBJ2-1	TGTGCCTGGAGTCCCGTACCCGGGCTAACACCCAATGAGCAGTTCTTC	CAWSPVPGLTPNEQFF
13	few	TRBV29-1	TRBD1	TRBJ2-4	TGCAGCGTTGACGGGTGGGACAGAAACATTCAGTACTTC	CSVDGWDRNIQYF
14	once	TRBV11-2	.	TRBJ2-5	TGTGCCAGCAGCTTATCCGGGGGAAGGGAGACCCAGTACTTC	CASSLSGGRETQYF
16	few	TRBV2	TRBD1	TRBJ1-4	TGTGCCAGCAGTGAAGGAAAACCGGGACAGCTCGAGAAACTGTTTTTT	CASSEGKPGQLEKLFF
12	few	TRBV30	.	TRBJ1-2	TGTGCCTGGAGTGTACAGGGTACTGGCTACACCTTC	CAWSVQGTGYTF
15	.	TRBV7-2	TRBD2	TRBJ2-1	TGTGCCAGCACCCTAAGCGGGAGCTCCTACAATGAGCAGTTCTTC	CASTLSGSSYNEQFF
12	few	TRBV30	.	TRBJ1-1	TGTGCCTGGAGTGCAGGGCACACTGAAGCTTTCTTT	CAWSAGHTEAFF
15	few	TRBV9	TRBD2	TRBJ2-5	TGTGCCAGCGCCCCCGGGGGGGCCTCTGGAGAGACCCAGTACTTC	CASAPGGASGETQYF
12	.	TRBV6-5	.	TRBJ2-1	TGTGCCAGCAGCCTCGGGGACAATGAGCAGTTCTTC	CASSLGDNEQFF
14	few	TRBV29-1	.	TRBJ2-1	TGCAGCGTTGTTCGGTTCGCCTCCTACAATGAGCAGTTCTTC	CSVVRFASYNEQFF
15	few	TRBV25-1	.	TRBJ1-1	TGTGCCAGCAGTGCGCTAGGGCTTCAGAACACTGAAGCTTTCTTT	CASSALGLQNTEAFF
14	.	TRBV5-1	.	TRBJ2-1	TGCGCCAGCAGCTTGGCCCATATAAACAATGAGCAGTTCTTC	CASSLAHINNEQFF
17	.	TRBV30	.	TRBJ2-5	TGTGCCTGGAGTGACCCGCGCTGGGGTAGCGTCCAAGAGACCCAGTACTTC	CAWSDPRWGSVQETQYF
13	few	TRBV10-3	.	TRBJ2-3	TGTGCCATCCCGGCTAGGCCCACAGATACGCAGTATTTT	CAIPARPTDTQYF
14	.	TRBV5-1	TRBD1	TRBJ1-2	TGCGCCAGCAGCTCGGGGACAGGCTCTCATGGCTACACCTTC	CASSSGTGSHGYTF
11	.	TRBV20-1	.	TRBJ2-2	TGCAGTGCTCCACAGACCGGGGAGCTGTTTTTT	CSAPQTGELFF
17	few	TRBV5-6	TRBD2	TRBJ2-1	TGTGCCAGCAGCTCTACCCAACTAGCGGGGCTCCTAAATGAGCAGTTCTTC	CASSSTQLAGLLNEQFF